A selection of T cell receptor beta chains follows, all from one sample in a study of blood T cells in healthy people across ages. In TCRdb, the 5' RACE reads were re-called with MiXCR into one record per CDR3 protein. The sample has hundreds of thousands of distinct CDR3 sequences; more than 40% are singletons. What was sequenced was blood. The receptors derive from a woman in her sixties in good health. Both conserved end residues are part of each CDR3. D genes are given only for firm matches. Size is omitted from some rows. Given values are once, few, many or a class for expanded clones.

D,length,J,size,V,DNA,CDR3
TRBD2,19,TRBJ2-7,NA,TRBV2,TGTGCCAGCAGTGTTGCGGGGACTAGCGGGCCCGACTCCTACAATGAGCAGTACTTC,CASSVAGTSGPDSYNEQYF
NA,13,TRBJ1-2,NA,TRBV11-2,TGTGCCAGCAGCATCACGGGGAGCTATGGCTACACCTTC,CASSITGSYGYTF
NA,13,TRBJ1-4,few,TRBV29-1,TGCAGCGTTAAGAGGGTGTTCGGTGAAAAACTGTTTTTT,CSVKRVFGEKLFF
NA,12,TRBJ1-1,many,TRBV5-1,TGTGCCAGCAGCTTCGGGAACACTGAAGCTTTCTTT,CASSFGNTEAFF
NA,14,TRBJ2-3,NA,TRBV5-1,TGCGCCAGCAGCTTGTCCTCCCATACAGATACGCAGTATTTT,CASSLSSHTDTQYF
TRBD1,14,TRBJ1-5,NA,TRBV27,TGTGCCAGCAGTCGTACAGGGGACAATCAGCCCCAGCATTTT,CASSRTGDNQPQHF
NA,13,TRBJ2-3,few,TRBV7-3,TGTGCCAGCCGTAGCGGAAACACAGATACGCAGTATTTT,CASRSGNTDTQYF
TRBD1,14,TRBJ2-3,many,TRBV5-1,TGCGCCAGCAGCCCCGGACAGGGTGAGGAAACGCAGTATTTT,CASSPGQGEETQYF
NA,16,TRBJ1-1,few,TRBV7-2,TGTGCCAGCAGCTTACCTCCGGGGGGATTGAACACTGAAGCTTTCTTT,CASSLPPGGLNTEAFF
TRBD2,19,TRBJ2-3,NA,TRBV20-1,TGCAGTGCTAGAGATCTGGGCGCAGCGGGAGCGACTAGCACAGATACGCAGTATTTT,CSARDLGAAGATSTDTQYF
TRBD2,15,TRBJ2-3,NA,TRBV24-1,TGTGCCACCAGTTGGACTAGCGGACTCACAGATACGCAGTATTTT,CATSWTSGLTDTQYF
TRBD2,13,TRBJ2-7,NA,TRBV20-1,TGCAGTGCTAGGACTAGCGGAAACTACGAGCAGTACTTC,CSARTSGNYEQYF
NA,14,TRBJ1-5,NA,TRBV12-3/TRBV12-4,TGTGCCAGCAGCCCTAGGGCAACCAATCAGCCCCAGCATTTT,CASSPRATNQPQHF
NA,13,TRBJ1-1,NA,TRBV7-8,TGTGCCAGCAGCTTGAACAAGAACACTGAAGCTTTCTTT,CASSLNKNTEAFF
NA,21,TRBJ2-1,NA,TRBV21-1,TGTGCCAGCAGCAACCATATGGGACAGGGAAAAATGGGCCCCTCACACAATGAGCAGTTCTTC,CASSNHMGQGKMGPSHNEQFF
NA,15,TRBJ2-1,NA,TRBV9,TGTGCCAGCAGCGTACACCCTACGGGAGACAATGAGCAGTTCTTC,CASSVHPTGDNEQFF
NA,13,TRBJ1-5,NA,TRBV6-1,TGTGCCAGTCGGGAGGGGGGCTATCAGCCCCAGCATTTT,CASREGGYQPQHF
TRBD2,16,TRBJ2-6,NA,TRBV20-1,TGCAGTGCTCGGACTAGCGGGAGCTCTGGGGCCATCGTCCTGACTTTC,CSARTSGSSGAIVLTF
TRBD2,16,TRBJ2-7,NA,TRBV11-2,TGTGCCAGCAGCTCCGGGGGGGAGGGCCCCTACAATGAGCAGTACTTC,CASSSGGEGPYNEQYF
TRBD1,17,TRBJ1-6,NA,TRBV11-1,TGTGCCAGCGGCGGGGAACAGGGGAGCTCCTATAATTCACCCCTCCACTTT,CASGGEQGSSYNSPLHF
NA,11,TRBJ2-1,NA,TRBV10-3,TGTGCCATCAGTGAGTATGATGAGCAGTTCTTC,CAISEYDEQFF
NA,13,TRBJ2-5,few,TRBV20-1,TGCAGTGCCCATGCCAGGGGCCAAGAGACCCAGTACTTC,CSAHARGQETQYF
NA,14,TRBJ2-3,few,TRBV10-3,TGTGCCATCAGTGTGGGCAGGGGATCAGATACGCAGTATTTT,CAISVGRGSDTQYF
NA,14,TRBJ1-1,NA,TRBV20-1,TGCAGTGCTAGGGGACCCCAGGGGAACACTGAAGCTTTCTTT,CSARGPQGNTEAFF